This T cell receptor beta chain appears in the sequencing data of a study of regulatory T cells in long-lasting Graves disease. Noted time point: persistent/refractory GD, antithyroid drugs over 5 years with positive TRAb. Construction of the TCR library relied on RNA isolated from PBMCs. The trim removed 0 bases at V and 2 bases at J, leaving 3 bases unmatched. The CDR3 consists of 16 residues. The V gene's germline CDR1 is LGHDT and CDR2 YNNKEL (reference sequence). The authors built TCR beta libraries using iRepertoire HTBI primers and Arm-PCR of CDR3 regions. MiXCR was run by TCRdb on the multiplex PCR reads, yielding one entry per CDR3 protein. The sample has 360,000 or so distinct CDR3 sequences, roughly 24% seen once.

The source is a woman aged 40 to 50 with Graves disease. This chain uses TRBV3-1 with TRBJ1-5; the match to TRBD1 covers 8 bases. The sample consisted of peripheral blood mononuclear cells (PBMCs), taken when the disease was refractory, from a patient treated with antithyroid drugs. The CDR3 loop is CASSQDATGGNQPQHF. In nucleotides, the CDR3 is TGTGCCAGCAGCCAAGACGCGACAGGGGGCAATCAGCCCCAGCATTTT.